Listed below are T cell receptor beta chains from one sample, sequenced in a study of T cells after yellow fever vaccination. From the 5' RACE reads, TCRdb called clonotypes with MiXCR, one entry per CDR3 protein. This table has some 240,000 distinct CDR3 sequences, under 3.5% appearing once. Here the sequenced sample was CD4+ T cells sorted from PBMCs, taken 10 days after the yellow fever booster vaccination. The origin of the receptors is a man aged 18 to 29 who received the YFV17D yellow fever vaccine. Both conserved end residues are part of each CDR3. Each record gives: CDR3 protein, CDR3 DNA, V gene, clone size, J gene, D gene. D genes are given only for firm matches. The listing skips clone size in some rows; elsewhere it reads once, few, many or a size class.

CDR3aa: CASSRDRVTDTQYF
CDR3nt: TGTGCCAGCAGCCGGGACAGGGTGACAGATACGCAGTATTTT
v_gene: TRBV5-4
abundance: many
j_gene: TRBJ2-3
d_gene: TRBD1

CDR3aa: CASGEDNSYNEQFF
CDR3nt: TGTGCCAGTGGGGAGGACAACTCCTACAATGAGCAGTTCTTC
v_gene: TRBV25-1
abundance: many
j_gene: TRBJ2-1
d_gene: .

CDR3aa: CASSPRLAGGTGELFF
CDR3nt: TGTGCCAGCAGCCCCCGACTAGCGGGGGGCACCGGGGAGCTGTTTTTT
v_gene: TRBV3-1
abundance: few
j_gene: TRBJ2-2
d_gene: TRBD2

CDR3aa: CASSEARTIDTQYF
CDR3nt: TGTGCCAGCAGTGAAGCGAGGACCATCGATACGCAGTATTTT
v_gene: TRBV2
abundance: few
j_gene: TRBJ2-3
d_gene: .

CDR3aa: CSAPRGSNEKLFF
CDR3nt: TGCAGTGCTCCGAGGGGGAGTAATGAAAAACTGTTTTTT
v_gene: TRBV20-1
abundance: few
j_gene: TRBJ1-4
d_gene: .

CDR3aa: CSARGSHSQPYGYTF
CDR3nt: TGCAGTGCTAGAGGGTCCCATTCGCAGCCTTATGGCTACACCTTC
v_gene: TRBV20-1
abundance: many
j_gene: TRBJ1-2
d_gene: .

CDR3aa: CASSYQGSGELFF
CDR3nt: TGTGCCAGCAGCTACCAGGGATCCGGGGAGCTGTTTTTT
v_gene: TRBV3-1
abundance: .
j_gene: TRBJ2-2
d_gene: .

CDR3aa: CASSDGLASSGANVLTF
CDR3nt: TGTGCCAGCAGTGATGGACTCGCAAGCTCTGGGGCCAACGTCCTGACTTTC
v_gene: TRBV2
abundance: .
j_gene: TRBJ2-6
d_gene: .

CDR3aa: CASSPLLGDEQFF
CDR3nt: TGTGCCAGCAGCCCACTACTCGGGGATGAGCAGTTCTTC
v_gene: TRBV7-2
abundance: many
j_gene: TRBJ2-1
d_gene: .

CDR3aa: CAGRLAGETQYF
CDR3nt: TGTGCCGGCAGACTAGCGGGAGAGACCCAGTACTTC
v_gene: TRBV2
abundance: .
j_gene: TRBJ2-5
d_gene: TRBD2

CDR3aa: CASSHPGANEQFF
CDR3nt: TGCGCCAGCAGTCACCCGGGGGCGAATGAGCAGTTCTTC
v_gene: TRBV4-3
abundance: many
j_gene: TRBJ2-1
d_gene: .

CDR3aa: CASSPRTSERNEQFF
CDR3nt: TGTGCCAGCAGCCCACGGACTAGCGAGAGGAATGAGCAGTTCTTC
v_gene: TRBV7-8
abundance: many
j_gene: TRBJ2-1
d_gene: TRBD2

CDR3aa: CATSRDGSSGVGNIQYF
CDR3nt: TGTGCCACCAGCAGAGATGGTTCATCAGGTGTCGGGAACATTCAGTACTTC
v_gene: TRBV15
abundance: many
j_gene: TRBJ2-4
d_gene: .

CDR3aa: CSARNDRAGNTIYF
CDR3nt: TGCAGTGCTAGAAATGACAGGGCTGGAAACACCATATATTTT
v_gene: TRBV20-1
abundance: .
j_gene: TRBJ1-3
d_gene: TRBD1

CDR3aa: CASSQGASGQGYTEAFF
CDR3nt: TGCGCCAGCAGCCAAGGGGCCTCCGGGCAGGGATACACTGAAGCTTTCTTT
v_gene: TRBV4-1
abundance: many
j_gene: TRBJ1-1
d_gene: .

CDR3aa: CASSLTGLDRQPQHF
CDR3nt: TGCGCCAGCAGCTTGACAGGTTTGGATCGGCAGCCCCAGCATTTT
v_gene: TRBV5-1
abundance: many
j_gene: TRBJ1-5
d_gene: .

CDR3aa: CSVDGGAPTGELFF
CDR3nt: TGCAGCGTTGACGGGGGGGCTCCCACCGGGGAGCTGTTTTTT
v_gene: TRBV29-1
abundance: .
j_gene: TRBJ2-2
d_gene: TRBD2

CDR3aa: CASSHQGAWSYNEQFF
CDR3nt: TGCGCCAGCAGCCATCAGGGGGCCTGGTCCTACAATGAGCAGTTCTTC
v_gene: TRBV4-3
abundance: few
j_gene: TRBJ2-1
d_gene: TRBD1

CDR3aa: CASSFTRGQTNAEAFF
CDR3nt: TGTGCCAGTAGTTTTACCCGCGGACAGACGAACGCTGAAGCTTTCTTT
v_gene: TRBV19
abundance: .
j_gene: TRBJ1-1
d_gene: .

CDR3aa: CAIKGTAQETQYF
CDR3nt: TGTGCCATCAAGGGGACGGCCCAAGAGACCCAGTACTTC
v_gene: TRBV10-3
abundance: few
j_gene: TRBJ2-5
d_gene: .

CDR3aa: CASRRQGAMGGETQYF
CDR3nt: TGTGCCAGCAGAAGACAGGGCGCGATGGGTGGGGAGACCCAGTACTTC
v_gene: TRBV12-3/TRBV12-4
abundance: many
j_gene: TRBJ2-5
d_gene: TRBD1

CDR3aa: CASSLAIQGAGTDTQYF
CDR3nt: TGTGCCAGCAGCTTAGCTATACAGGGGGCCGGCACAGATACGCAGTATTTT
v_gene: TRBV11-1
abundance: many
j_gene: TRBJ2-3
d_gene: TRBD1

CDR3aa: CAWSRAGNQPQHF
CDR3nt: TGTGCCTGGAGTCGGGCAGGGAATCAGCCCCAGCATTTT
v_gene: TRBV30
abundance: many
j_gene: TRBJ1-5
d_gene: .

CDR3aa: CASSLRVTNTEAFF
CDR3nt: TGTGCCAGCAGCCTACGGGTGACGAACACTGAAGCTTTCTTT
v_gene: TRBV7-9
abundance: .
j_gene: TRBJ1-1
d_gene: .

CDR3aa: CSARRDVNTEAFF
CDR3nt: TGCAGTGCTAGAAGGGACGTGAACACTGAAGCTTTCTTT
v_gene: TRBV20-1
abundance: many
j_gene: TRBJ1-1
d_gene: .

CDR3aa: CAISDPDSFQETQYF
CDR3nt: TGTGCCATCAGTGACCCCGACAGCTTTCAAGAGACCCAGTACTTC
v_gene: TRBV10-3
abundance: many
j_gene: TRBJ2-5
d_gene: .

CDR3aa: CASSTRAGDTQYF
CDR3nt: TGTGCCAGCAGTACCCGGGCGGGAGATACGCAGTATTTT
v_gene: TRBV5-6
abundance: .
j_gene: TRBJ2-3
d_gene: .

CDR3aa: CASIPERGGREDTQYF
CDR3nt: TGTGCCAGCATTCCGGAGCGGGGAGGGCGGGAAGATACGCAGTATTTT
v_gene: TRBV7-8
abundance: many
j_gene: TRBJ2-3
d_gene: TRBD2

CDR3aa: CASSRQRPGRTEAFF
CDR3nt: TGCGCCAGCAGCCGACAGAGACCCGGAAGGACTGAAGCTTTCTTT
v_gene: TRBV5-1
abundance: .
j_gene: TRBJ1-1
d_gene: .

CDR3aa: CASSLVNTGELFF
CDR3nt: TGTGCCAGCAGCTTAGTTAACACCGGGGAGCTGTTTTTT
v_gene: TRBV11-3
abundance: few
j_gene: TRBJ2-2
d_gene: .

CDR3aa: CSARPAGDQNIQYF
CDR3nt: TGCAGTGCTCGGCCCGCCGGGGACCAAAACATTCAGTACTTC
v_gene: TRBV20-1
abundance: many
j_gene: TRBJ2-4
d_gene: .